This T cell receptor (beta chain) is drawn from a study of shared clonotypes between healthy human individuals. The wider study: The donors, two women and three men, were aged 18 to 49.

Authors' processing steps: Filtering of immunoSEQ junctional sequences could not match full-length read filtering. This table comes from immunoSEQ multiplex PCR, and its TCRdb copy is limited to in-frame clones, with some not included. V and J calls and clone size are given by that table; D and trimming were obtained from the DNA. Of about 1 million clones in the sample, roughly 80% were seen once. CDR1 is MNHNS, CDR2 SASEGT, per germline. V gave up 0 bases and J gave up 7 bases, with 10 bases separating them. This CDR3 has 15 amino acids. The V call is TRBV6-1, the J call TRBJ1-6, with D possibly TRBD1 on 5 matching bases. This sequence was found in a man aged 18 to 30 in good health. Sequencing input: memory CD4+ T cells sorted from blood. The subset was: CD45RA-negative fraction. The CDR3 sequence: CASSEAGRENSPLHF. CDR3 nucleotides: TGTGCCAGCAGTGAAGCGGGGCGGGAAAATTCACCCCTCCACTTT.